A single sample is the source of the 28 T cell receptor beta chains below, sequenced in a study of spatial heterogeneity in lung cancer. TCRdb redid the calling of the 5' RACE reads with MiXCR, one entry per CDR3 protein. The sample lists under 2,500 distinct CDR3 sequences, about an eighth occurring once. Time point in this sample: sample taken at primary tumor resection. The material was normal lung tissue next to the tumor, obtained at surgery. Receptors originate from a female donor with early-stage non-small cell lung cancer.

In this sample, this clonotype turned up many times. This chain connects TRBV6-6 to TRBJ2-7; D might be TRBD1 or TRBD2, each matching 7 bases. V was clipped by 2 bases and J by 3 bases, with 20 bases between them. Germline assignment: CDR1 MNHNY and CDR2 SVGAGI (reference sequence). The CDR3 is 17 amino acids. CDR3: CASSYLRQGLSIYEQYF. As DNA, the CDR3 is TGTGCCAGCAGTTACCTACGACAGGGACTATCTATCTACGAGCAGTACTTC.

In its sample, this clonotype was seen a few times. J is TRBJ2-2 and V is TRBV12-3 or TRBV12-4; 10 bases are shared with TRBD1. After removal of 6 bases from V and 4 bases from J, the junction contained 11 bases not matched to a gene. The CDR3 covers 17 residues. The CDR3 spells CASSRQGAGIRTGELFF. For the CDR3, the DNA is TGTGCCAGCAGCCGACAGGGGGCGGGGATCCGCACCGGGGAGCTGTTTTTT.

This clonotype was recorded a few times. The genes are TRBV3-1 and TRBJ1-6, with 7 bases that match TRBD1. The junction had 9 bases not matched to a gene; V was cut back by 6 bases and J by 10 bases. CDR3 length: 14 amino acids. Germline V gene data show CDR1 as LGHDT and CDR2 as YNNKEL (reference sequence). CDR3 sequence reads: CASSYDRVGSPLHF. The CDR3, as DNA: TGTGCCAGCAGTTATGACAGGGTAGGGTCACCCCTCCACTTT.

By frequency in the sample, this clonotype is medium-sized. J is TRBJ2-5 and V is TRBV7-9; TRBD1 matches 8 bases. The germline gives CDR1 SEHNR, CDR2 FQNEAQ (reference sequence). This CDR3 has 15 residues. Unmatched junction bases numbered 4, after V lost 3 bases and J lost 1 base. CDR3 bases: TGTGCCAGCAGCTTTCCCGGGACAGGCCAAGAGACCCAGTACTTC. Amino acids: CASSFPGTGQETQYF.

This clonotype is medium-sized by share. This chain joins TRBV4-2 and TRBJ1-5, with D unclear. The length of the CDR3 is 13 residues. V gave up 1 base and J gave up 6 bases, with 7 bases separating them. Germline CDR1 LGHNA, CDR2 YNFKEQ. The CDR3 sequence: CASSQGEGQPQHF. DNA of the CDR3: TGTGCCAGCAGCCAAGGGGAGGGTCAGCCCCAGCATTTT.

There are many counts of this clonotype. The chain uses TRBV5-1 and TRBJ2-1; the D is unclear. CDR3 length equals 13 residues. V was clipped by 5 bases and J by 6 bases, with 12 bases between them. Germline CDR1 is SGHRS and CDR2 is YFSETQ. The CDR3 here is CASSGESGNEQFF. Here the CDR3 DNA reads TGCGCCAGCAGTGGGGAATCGGGCAATGAGCAGTTCTTC.

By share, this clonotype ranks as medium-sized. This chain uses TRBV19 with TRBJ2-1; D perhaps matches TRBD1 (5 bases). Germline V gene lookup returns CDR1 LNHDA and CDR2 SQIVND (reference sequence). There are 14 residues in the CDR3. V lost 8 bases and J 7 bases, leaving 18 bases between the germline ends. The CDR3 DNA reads TGTGCCAGTCGTTCTGGGGCCCCAAGGAATGAGCAGTTCTTC. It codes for CASRSGAPRNEQFF.

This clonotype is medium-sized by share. The CDR3 spells CSARRRGGPAYEQYF. Here the CDR3 DNA reads TGCAGTGCTAGACGTCGCGGGGGGCCGGCCTACGAGCAGTACTTC. The V call is TRBV20-1, the J call TRBJ2-7; 8 bases line up with TRBD2. Germline CDR1 is DFQATT and CDR2 is SNEGSKA (reference sequence). J gave up 2 bases and V 2 bases, and 8 bases lay outside the gene matches. This CDR3 is 15 amino acids long.

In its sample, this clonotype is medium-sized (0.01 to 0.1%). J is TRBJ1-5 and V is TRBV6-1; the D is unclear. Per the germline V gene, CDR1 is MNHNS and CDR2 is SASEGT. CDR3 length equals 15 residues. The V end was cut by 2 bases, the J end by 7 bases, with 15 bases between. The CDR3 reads CASSELDGAYQPQHF. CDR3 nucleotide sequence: TGTGCCAGCAGTGAATTAGACGGCGCTTACCAGCCCCAGCATTTT.

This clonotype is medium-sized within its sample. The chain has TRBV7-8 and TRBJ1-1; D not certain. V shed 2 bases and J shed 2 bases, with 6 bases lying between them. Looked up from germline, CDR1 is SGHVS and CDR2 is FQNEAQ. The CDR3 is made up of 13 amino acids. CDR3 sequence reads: CASSLKVNTEAFF. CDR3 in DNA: TGTGCCAGCAGCTTAAAGGTCAACACTGAAGCTTTCTTT.

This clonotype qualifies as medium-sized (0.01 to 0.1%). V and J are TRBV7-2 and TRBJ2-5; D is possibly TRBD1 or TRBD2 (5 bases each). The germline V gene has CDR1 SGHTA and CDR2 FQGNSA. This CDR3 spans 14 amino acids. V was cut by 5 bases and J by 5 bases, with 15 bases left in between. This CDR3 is CASSPLGAEETQYF. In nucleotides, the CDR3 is TGTGCCAGCAGCCCACTAGGGGCGGAGGAGACCCAGTACTTC.

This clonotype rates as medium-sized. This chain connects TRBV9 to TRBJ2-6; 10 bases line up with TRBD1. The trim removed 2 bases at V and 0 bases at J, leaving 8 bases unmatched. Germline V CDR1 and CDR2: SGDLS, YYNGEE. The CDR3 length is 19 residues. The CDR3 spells CASSVSPDRGSSGANVLTF. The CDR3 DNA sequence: TGTGCCAGCAGCGTTTCCCCGGACAGGGGGTCCTCTGGGGCCAACGTCCTGACTTTC. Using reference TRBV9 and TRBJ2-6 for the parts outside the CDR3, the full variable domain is DSGVTQTPKHLITATGQRVTLRCSPRSGDLSVYWYQQSLDQGLQFLIQYYNGEERAKGNILERFSAQQFPDLHSELNLSSLELGDSALYFCASSVSPDRGSSGANVLTFGAGSRLTVL.

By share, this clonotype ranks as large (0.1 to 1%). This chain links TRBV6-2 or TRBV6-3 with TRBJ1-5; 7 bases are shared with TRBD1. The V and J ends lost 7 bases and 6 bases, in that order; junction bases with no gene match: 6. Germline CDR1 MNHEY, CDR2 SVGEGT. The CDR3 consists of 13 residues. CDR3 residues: CASTDRAGQPQHF. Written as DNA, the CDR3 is TGTGCCAGCACCGACAGGGCTGGTCAGCCCCAGCATTTT.

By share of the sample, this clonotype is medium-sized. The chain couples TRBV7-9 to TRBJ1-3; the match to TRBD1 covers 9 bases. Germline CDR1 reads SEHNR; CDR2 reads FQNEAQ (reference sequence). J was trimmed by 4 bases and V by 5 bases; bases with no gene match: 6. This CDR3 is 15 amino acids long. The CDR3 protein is CASSPGTGPGNTIYF. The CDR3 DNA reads TGTGCCAGCAGCCCCGGGACAGGGCCCGGAAACACCATATATTTT. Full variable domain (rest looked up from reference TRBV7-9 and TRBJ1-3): DTGVSQNPRHKITKRGQNVTFRCDPISEHNRLYWYRQTLGQGPEFLTYFQNEAQLEKSRLLSDRFSAERPKGSFSTLEIQRTEQGDSAMYLCASSPGTGPGNTIYFGEGSWLTVV.

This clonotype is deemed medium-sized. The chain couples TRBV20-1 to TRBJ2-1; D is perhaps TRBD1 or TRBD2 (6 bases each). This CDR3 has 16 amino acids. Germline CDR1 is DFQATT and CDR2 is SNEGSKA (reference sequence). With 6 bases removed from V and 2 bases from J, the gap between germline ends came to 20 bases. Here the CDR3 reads CSARPFRGAAYNEQFF. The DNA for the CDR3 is TGCAGTGCAAGGCCGTTTAGGGGGGCCGCCTACAATGAGCAGTTCTTC.

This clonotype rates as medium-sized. In nucleotides, the CDR3 is TGTGCCAGCTCACCACCGATCGGGGCTGGGGAAAAACTGTTTTTT. This sequence encodes CASSPPIGAGEKLFF. V is TRBV18 and J is TRBJ1-4, with D perhaps matching TRBD1 (5 bases). Per the germline V gene, CDR1 is KGHSH and CDR2 is LQKENI. This CDR3 is 15 amino acids long. V lost 0 bases and J 8 bases, leaving 13 bases between the germline ends.

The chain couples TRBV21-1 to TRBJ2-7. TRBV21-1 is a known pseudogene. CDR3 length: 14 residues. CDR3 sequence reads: CASSKYSRDYEQYF. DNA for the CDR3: TGTGCCAGCAGCAAATACTCAAGGGACTACGAGCAGTACTTC.

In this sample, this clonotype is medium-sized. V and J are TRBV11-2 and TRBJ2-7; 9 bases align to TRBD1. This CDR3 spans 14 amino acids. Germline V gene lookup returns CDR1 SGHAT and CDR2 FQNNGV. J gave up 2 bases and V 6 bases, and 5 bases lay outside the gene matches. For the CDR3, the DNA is TGTGCCAGCAGGGGACAGGGCGAAGCCTACGAGCAGTACTTC. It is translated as CASRGQGEAYEQYF.

The CDR3 sequence: CASSSYRDTEAFF. CDR3 DNA sequence: TGTGCCAGCAGCTCCTACAGGGACACTGAAGCTTTCTTT. The chain joins TRBV7-3 to TRBJ1-1; TRBD1 is a possible D gene (6 bases). The ends were cut back, 4 bases at V and 3 bases at J, with 9 bases in the middle. There are 13 residues in the CDR3. Germline V gene data show CDR1 as SGHTA and CDR2 as FQGTGA. Supplemented by reference TRBV7-3 and TRBJ1-1, the full variable domain reads GAGVSQTPSNKVTEKGKYVELRCDPISGHTALYWYRQSLGQGPEFLIYFQGTGAADDSGLPNDRFFAVRPEGSVSTLKIQRTERGDSAVYLCASSSYRDTEAFFGQGTRLTVV.

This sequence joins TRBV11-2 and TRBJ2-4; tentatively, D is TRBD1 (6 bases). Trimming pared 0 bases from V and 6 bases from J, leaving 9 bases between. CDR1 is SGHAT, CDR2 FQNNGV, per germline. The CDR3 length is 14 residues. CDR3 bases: TGTGCCAGCAGCTTAGAGCAGGGGCGAAACATTCAGTACTTC. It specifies CASSLEQGRNIQYF.

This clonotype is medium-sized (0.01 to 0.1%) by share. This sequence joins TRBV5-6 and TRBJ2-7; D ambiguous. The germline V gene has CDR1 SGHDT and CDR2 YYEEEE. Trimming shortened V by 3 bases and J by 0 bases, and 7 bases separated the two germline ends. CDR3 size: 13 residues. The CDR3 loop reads CASSSSSSYEQYF. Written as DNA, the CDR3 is TGTGCCAGCAGCTCCTCGAGCTCCTACGAGCAGTACTTC.

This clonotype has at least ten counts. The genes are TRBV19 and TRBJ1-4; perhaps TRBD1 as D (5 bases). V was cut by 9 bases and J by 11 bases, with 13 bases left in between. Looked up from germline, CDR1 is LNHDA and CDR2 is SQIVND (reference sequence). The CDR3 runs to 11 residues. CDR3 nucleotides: TGTGCCAGCGAAGGGACCGGGAAACTGTTTTTT. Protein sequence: CASEGTGKLFF.

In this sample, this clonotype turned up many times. CDR3 sequence: CASSFGRGPYQPQHF. The CDR3 DNA reads as TGTGCCAGCAGCTTCGGCAGGGGGCCTTATCAGCCCCAGCATTTT. The J gene is TRBJ1-5, the V gene TRBV5-6; TRBD1 agrees at 8 bases. Germline lookup yields CDR1 SGHDT and CDR2 YYEEEE. The CDR3 spans 15 residues. Trimming at V came to 2 bases and at J to 5 bases, leaving 6 bases not matched to a gene.

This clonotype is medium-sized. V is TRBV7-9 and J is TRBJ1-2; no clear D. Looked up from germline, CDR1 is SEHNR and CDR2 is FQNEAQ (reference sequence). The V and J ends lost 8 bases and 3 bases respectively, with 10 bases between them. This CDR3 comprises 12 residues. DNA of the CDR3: TGTGCCAGCGAGGGCCCCGACTATGGCTACACCTTC. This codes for CASEGPDYGYTF.

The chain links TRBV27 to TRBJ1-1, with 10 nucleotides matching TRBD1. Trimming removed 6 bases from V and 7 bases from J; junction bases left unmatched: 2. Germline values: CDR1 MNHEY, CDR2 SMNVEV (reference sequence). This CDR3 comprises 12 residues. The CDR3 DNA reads TGTGCCAGCAGGGGACAGGGGTTTGAAGCTTTCTTT. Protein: CASRGQGFEAFF.

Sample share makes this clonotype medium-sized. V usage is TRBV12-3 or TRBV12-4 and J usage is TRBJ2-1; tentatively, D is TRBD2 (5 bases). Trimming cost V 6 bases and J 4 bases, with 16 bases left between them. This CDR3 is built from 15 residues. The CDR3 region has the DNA TGTGCCAGCAGGCCGGACTGGTCAGATTACAATGAGCAGTTCTTC. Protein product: CASRPDWSDYNEQFF.

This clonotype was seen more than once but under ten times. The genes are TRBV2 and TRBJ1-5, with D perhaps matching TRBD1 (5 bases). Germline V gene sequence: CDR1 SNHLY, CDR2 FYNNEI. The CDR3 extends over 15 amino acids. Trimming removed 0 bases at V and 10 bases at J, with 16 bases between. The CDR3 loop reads CASSEAGQLTVPQHF. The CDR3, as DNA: TGTGCCAGCAGTGAAGCGGGGCAGTTGACGGTACCCCAGCATTTT. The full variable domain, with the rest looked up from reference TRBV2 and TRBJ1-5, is EPEVTQTPSHQVTQMGQEVILRCVPISNHLYFYWYRQILGQKVEFLVSFYNNEISEKSEIFDDQFSVERPDGSNFTLKIRSTKLEDSAMYFCASSEAGQLTVPQHFGDGTRLSIL.

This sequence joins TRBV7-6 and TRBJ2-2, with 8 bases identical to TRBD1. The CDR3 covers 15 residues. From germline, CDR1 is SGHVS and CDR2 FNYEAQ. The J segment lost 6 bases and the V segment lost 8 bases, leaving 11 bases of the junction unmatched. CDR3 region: CASAAWTGLAGELFF. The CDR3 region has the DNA TGTGCCAGCGCAGCCTGGACAGGGTTGGCCGGGGAGCTGTTTTTT.